The 10 T cell receptor beta chains listed next were all sequenced from one sample in a study of blood T cells in healthy people across ages. Using a J-beta primer mix together with a sample-barcoded 5' primer, a second PCR was run for roughly 7 to 12 cycles. From the 5' RACE reads, TCRdb called clonotypes with MiXCR, one entry per CDR3 protein. The sample gives about 1.8 million distinct CDR3 sequences, around 50% of which show up once; around 2.1% is in the top ten. The specimen sequenced was blood. The receptors stem from a woman aged 40 to 50 in good health.

There are a few counts of this clonotype. The chain uses TRBV9 and TRBJ2-3; D is uncertain. Trimming took off 2 bases at V and 7 bases at J, with 8 bases between the two ends. Per germline, CDR1 SGDLS and CDR2 YYNGEE. The CDR3 length is 12 residues. The CDR3 reads CASSVSANTQYF. Written as DNA, the CDR3 is TGTGCCAGCAGCGTGTCCGCAAATACGCAGTATTTT. The full variable domain, completed using reference TRBV9 and TRBJ2-3, is DSGVTQTPKHLITATGQRVTLRCSPRSGDLSVYWYQQSLDQGLQFLIQYYNGEERAKGNILERFSAQQFPDLHSELNLSSLELGDSALYFCASSVSANTQYFGPGTRLTVL.

This clonotype turned up a few times. The chain has TRBV4-1 and TRBJ2-4; 8 positions match TRBD2. The V segment lost 4 bases and the J segment 6 bases; nucleotides outside the gene matches: 8. The CDR3 contains 15 residues. Looked up from germline, CDR1 is MGHRA and CDR2 is YSYEKL. The CDR3 reads CASSPGLARGNIQYF. DNA of the CDR3: TGCGCCAGCAGCCCCGGACTAGCCCGCGGAAACATTCAGTACTTC.

The chain is built from TRBV9 and TRBJ2-3; 9 bases agree with TRBD2. Looked up from germline, CDR1 is SGDLS and CDR2 is YYNGEE. This CDR3 contains 17 residues. Losses at the gene ends were 0 bases for V and 4 bases for J; bases not matched to a gene: 9. CDR3 nucleotides: TGTGCCAGCAGCGTAGGGCGCGGGGGGGCCTCCGCAGATACGCAGTATTTT. Translating it yields CASSVGRGGASADTQYF.

V is TRBV11-2 and J is TRBJ2-3; D perhaps matches TRBD1 (6 bases). V lost 5 bases to trimming and J lost 4 bases, with 16 bases between them. This CDR3 spans 15 amino acids. Germline CDR1 and CDR2: SGHAT and FQNNGV. The CDR3 nucleotides are TGTGCCAGCAGCCTTCAGGGGTTATTATCAGATACGCAGTATTTT. Encoded protein: CASSLQGLLSDTQYF.

There are many counts of this clonotype. The CDR3 here is CASSPSPGDTQYF. DNA for the CDR3: TGTGCCAGCAGCCCCTCCCCGGGGGATACGCAGTATTTT. The V and J genes are TRBV7-9 and TRBJ2-3; weak D call: TRBD2 (5 bases). The germline V gene encodes CDR1 SEHNR and CDR2 FQNEAQ (reference sequence). V lost 5 bases and J 6 bases, leaving 12 bases between the germline ends. The CDR3 covers 13 residues.

CDR3 residues: CASQNRASTQYF. DNA of the CDR3: TGTGCCAGCCAAAACAGGGCATCAACGCAGTATTTT. The chain uses TRBV27 and TRBJ2-3, with D maybe TRBD1 (6 bases). The CDR3 is 12 amino acids. Deletions cut 8 bases from V and 9 bases from J, with 15 bases between. The V gene's germline CDR1 is MNHEY and CDR2 SMNVEV (reference sequence).

The sample holds a few counts of this clonotype. The chain couples TRBV28 to TRBJ2-7; 7 bases line up with TRBD2. The germline V gene has CDR1 MDHEN and CDR2 SYDVKM. This CDR3 comprises 14 residues. V lost 4 bases to trimming and J lost 5 bases; unmatched junction nucleotides: 8. The CDR3 sequence is CASSSRLAFHEQYF. The CDR3 DNA sequence: TGTGCCAGCAGTTCTAGACTAGCCTTCCACGAGCAGTACTTC.

The chain carries TRBV25-1 and TRBJ1-2; D is unresolved. Trimming took 2 bases from V and 5 from J, leaving 9 bases between them. The CDR3 length is 13 residues. CDR1 is MGHDK and CDR2 is SYGVNS in the germline V gene. In DNA form, the CDR3 reads TGTGCCAGCAGTGAAGGGCCCTTTTATGGCTACACCTTC. It specifies CASSEGPFYGYTF.

This chain joins TRBV12-5 and TRBJ1-1; 9 nucleotides agree with TRBD1. The CDR3 is 15 residues long. Trimming took 1 base from V and 5 from J; bases not matched to a gene: 5. Germline-derived CDR1 and CDR2 are LGHNT and FRNRAP. CDR3 nucleotides: TGTGCTAGTGGTTTGGGCTTACAGGGGGCAACTGAAGCTTTCTTT. It codes for CASGLGLQGATEAFF.

The V gene is TRBV7-2, the J gene TRBJ1-2; tentatively, D is TRBD1 (5 bases). CDR3 length equals 14 residues. CDR1 SGHTA and CDR2 FQGNSA come from the germline V gene. The ends were cut back, 6 bases at V and 5 bases at J, with 16 bases in the middle. The CDR3 reads CASRRVSGQYGYTF. The DNA for the CDR3 is TGTGCCAGCAGGAGGGTCTCAGGGCAGTATGGCTACACCTTC.